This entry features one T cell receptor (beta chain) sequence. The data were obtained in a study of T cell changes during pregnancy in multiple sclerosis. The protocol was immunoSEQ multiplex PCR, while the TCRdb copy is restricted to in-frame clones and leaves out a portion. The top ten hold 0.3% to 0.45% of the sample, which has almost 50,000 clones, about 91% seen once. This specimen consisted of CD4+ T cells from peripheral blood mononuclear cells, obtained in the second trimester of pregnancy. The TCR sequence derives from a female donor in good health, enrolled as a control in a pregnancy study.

CDR3 in amino acids: CASSKARIGGLTPQETQYF. The CDR3 DNA follows: TGTGCCAGCAGCAAAGCGCGTATCGGGGGGCTCACTCCCCAAGAGACCCAGTACTTC. The chain employs TRBV21-1 and TRBJ2-5; TRBD2, the D gene given by the table, was not confirmed from the DNA. TRBV21-1 is a recognized pseudogene. The CDR3 contains 19 residues.